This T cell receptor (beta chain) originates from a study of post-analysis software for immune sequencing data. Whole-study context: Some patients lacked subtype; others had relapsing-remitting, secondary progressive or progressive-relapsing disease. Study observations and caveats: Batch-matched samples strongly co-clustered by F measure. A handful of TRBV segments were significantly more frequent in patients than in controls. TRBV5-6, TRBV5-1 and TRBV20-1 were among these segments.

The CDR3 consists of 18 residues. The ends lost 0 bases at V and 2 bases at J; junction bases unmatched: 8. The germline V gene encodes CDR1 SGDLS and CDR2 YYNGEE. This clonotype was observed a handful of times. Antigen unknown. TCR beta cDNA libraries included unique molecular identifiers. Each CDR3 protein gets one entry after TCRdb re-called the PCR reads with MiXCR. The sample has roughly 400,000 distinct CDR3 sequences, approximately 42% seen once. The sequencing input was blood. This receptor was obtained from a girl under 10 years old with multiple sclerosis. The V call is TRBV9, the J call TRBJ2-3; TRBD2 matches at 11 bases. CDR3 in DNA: TGTGCCAGCAGCGTAGCTCTAGCGGGGGGAACTTACACAGATACGCAGTATTTT. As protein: CASSVALAGGTYTDTQYF.